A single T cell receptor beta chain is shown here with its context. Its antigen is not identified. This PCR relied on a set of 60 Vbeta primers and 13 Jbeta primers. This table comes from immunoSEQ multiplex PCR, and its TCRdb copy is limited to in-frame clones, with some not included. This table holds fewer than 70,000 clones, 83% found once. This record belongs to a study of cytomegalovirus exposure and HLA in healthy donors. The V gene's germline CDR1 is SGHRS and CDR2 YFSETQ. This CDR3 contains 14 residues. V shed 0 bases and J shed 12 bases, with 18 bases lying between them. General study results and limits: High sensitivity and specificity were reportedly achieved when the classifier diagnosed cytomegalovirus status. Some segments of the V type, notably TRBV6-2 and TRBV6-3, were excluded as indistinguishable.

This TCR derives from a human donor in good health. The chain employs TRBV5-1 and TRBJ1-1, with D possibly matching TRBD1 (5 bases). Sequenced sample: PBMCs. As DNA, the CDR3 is TGCGCCAGCAGCTTGGAAGGGGTAGAAGGGGAAACTTTCTTT. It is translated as CASSLEGVEGETFF.